Listed here are 15 T cell receptor beta chains from one sample, sequenced in a study of T cells in Graves' hyperthyroidism and ophthalmopathy (dated by TCRdb to the late 2010s). The method behind the library was multiplex PCR. The instrument was an Illumina HiSeq 2000. Amplification of TCR beta CDR3 regions was carried out from RNA transcripts. The TCR CDR3 was subjected to a first round of RT-PCR using the HTBI primer set and the Qiagen OneStep RT-PCR kit. TCRdb redid the processing of the public reads, applying fastp at Q25 and MiXCR, and retained in-frame beta chains. Here each entry gathers all rows of one CDR3 protein and keeps the most common genes and DNA. This sample has around 720,000 distinct CDR3 sequences in its table, and 35% of those were observed once. 30% to 40% of the sample is held by the ten biggest clonotypes. Material for sequencing was blood. These receptors were collected from a woman between 40 and 50 years old with Graves' hyperthyroidism.

The table lists this clonotype with a count of one. The V and J genes are TRBV10-2 and TRBJ1-2, with 7 nucleotides matching TRBD1. Per the germline V gene, CDR1 is WSHSY and CDR2 is SAAADI. The CDR3 extends over 15 amino acids. V lost 7 bases, J lost 0 bases, and 8 bases stayed unmatched. CDR3 protein: CASMKGGQTNYGYTF. In DNA, the CDR3 is TGCGCCAGCATGAAGGGGGGACAGACTAACTATGGCTACACCTTC.

This clonotype was picked up many times. The V gene is TRBV7-9, the J gene TRBJ1-2, with D maybe TRBD1 (6 bases). The germline V gene encodes CDR1 SEHNR and CDR2 FQNEAQ (reference sequence). Trimming removed 8 bases from V and 6 bases from J, with 16 bases in between. The CDR3 length is 13 residues. CDR3 nucleotides: TGTGCCAGCGCCCTACAACAGGGTGATGGCTACACCTTC. It translates to CASALQQGDGYTF.

The rearrangement uses TRBV11-1 and TRBJ2-5; D is possibly TRBD1 (7 bases). Germline V gene data show CDR1 as SGHAT and CDR2 as FQDESV (reference sequence). Trimming took 5 bases from V and 2 from J, leaving 15 bases between them. CDR3 length: 15 amino acids. The CDR3 spells CASSARAGQQETQYF. The CDR3 coding sequence is TGTGCCAGCAGCGCTCGCGCGGGACAGCAAGAGACCCAGTACTTC.

The chain recombines TRBV20-1 with TRBJ2-3; 9 nucleotides agree with TRBD1. Losses at the gene ends were 1 base for V and 4 bases for J; bases not matched to a gene: 6. This CDR3 has 15 residues. CDR1 and CDR2 (germline): DFQATT, SNEGSKA (reference sequence). The CDR3 DNA is TGCAGTGCTAGAGTGTGGGACAGGGCCGCAGATACGCAGTATTTT. Translating gives CSARVWDRAADTQYF.

The J gene is TRBJ2-3, the V gene TRBV7-3, with TRBD2 as a possible D gene (6 bases). Germline V CDR1 and CDR2: SGHTA, FQGTGA. The V end was cut by 3 bases, the J end by 2 bases, with 12 bases between. The CDR3 spans 15 residues. CDR3 nucleotide sequence: TGTGCCAGCAGCTTCCTCGGGGACTTCACAGATACGCAGTATTTT. Its protein is CASSFLGDFTDTQYF.

The CDR3 region is CASKGVATNEKLFF. The CDR3 DNA is TGTGCCTCTAAGGGAGTTGCAACTAATGAAAAACTGTTTTTT. The rearrangement links TRBV19 to TRBJ1-4; D not certain. The CDR3 is 14 residues long. Germline V gene data show CDR1 as LNHDA and CDR2 as SQIVND (reference sequence). The ends were cut back, 11 bases at V and 0 bases at J, with 13 bases in the middle.

This clonotype was recorded at least ten times. CDR3 nucleotide sequence: TGTGCCAGCAGAGCGACAGGGGAGGAGGGCAATCAGCCCCAGCATTTT. Translating gives CASRATGEEGNQPQHF. V gene TRBV12-3 or TRBV12-4 combines with J gene TRBJ1-5, with 8 nucleotides matching TRBD1. V shed 6 bases and J 2 bases; nucleotides not matched to a gene: 9. This CDR3 contains 16 residues.

This clonotype came up many times. The gene calls are TRBV25-1 and TRBJ1-3, with 7 bases fitting TRBD1. V lost 8 bases and J lost 2; bases outside the gene matches: 9. In germline, CDR1 is MGHDK, CDR2 SYGVNS. This CDR3 spans 15 amino acids. The CDR3 region is CASYSGQGAGNTIYF. In DNA form, the CDR3 reads TGTGCCAGCTACTCAGGGCAGGGGGCTGGAAACACCATATATTTT. Drawing the rest from reference TRBV25-1 and TRBJ1-3, the complete variable domain is EADIYQTPRYLVIGTGKKITLECSQTMGHDKMYWYQQDPGMELHLIHYSYGVNSTEKGDLSSESTVSRIRTEHFPLTLESARPSHTSQYLCASYSGQGAGNTIYFGEGSWLTVV.

This clonotype was detected ten times or more. This sequence joins TRBV29-1 and TRBJ1-2; no clear D. Germline CDR1 is SQVTM and CDR2 is ANQGSEA. This CDR3 contains 13 residues. Trimming removed 0 bases at V and 8 bases at J, with 13 bases between. The CDR3 loop reads CSVEDRSRRGYTF. The CDR3 nucleotides read TGCAGCGTTGAAGATAGGAGCAGACGGGGCTACACCTTC.

As regards this clonotype: A read error is possible here, since a much larger clone lies one base away. Likely a read error: the CDR3 ends without its conserved phenylalanine or tryptophan. The rearrangement joins TRBV11-2 to TRBJ1-6; D is uncertain. The CDR3 spans 16 residues. The ends were cut back, 0 bases at V and 0 bases at J, with 6 bases in the middle. The germline V gene has CDR1 SGHAT and CDR2 FQNNGV. CDR3 DNA: TGTGCCAGCAGCTTAGACATGACCTCCTATAATTCACCCCTCCACCTT. Protein product: CASSLDMTSYNSPLHL.

This clonotype was counted many times. The chain carries TRBV7-2 and TRBJ1-1; a weak D match, TRBD1 (5 bases). V lost 4 bases and J 1 base, leaving 10 bases between the germline ends. CDR1 is SGHTA, CDR2 FQGNSA, per germline. The CDR3 spans 14 residues. CDR3 sequence reads: CASSWLGGNTEAFF. In DNA, the CDR3 is TGTGCCAGCAGCTGGCTCGGGGGGAACACTGAAGCTTTCTTT.

The genes are TRBV6-5 and TRBJ2-7; D is perhaps TRBD1 (6 bases). This CDR3 has 15 residues. Germline V CDR1 and CDR2: MNHEY, SVGAGI. The V end lost 4 bases, the J end lost 3 bases, and 16 bases lay between the germline ends. This CDR3 reads CASSSLFWDNYEQYF. CDR3 DNA: TGTGCCAGCAGTTCCCTTTTTTGGGACAACTACGAGCAGTACTTC.

The chain couples TRBV5-6 to TRBJ2-7; TRBD2 aligns across 9 bases. Germline CDR1 SGHDT, CDR2 YYEEEE. Trimming took 2 bases from V and 4 from J; bases not matched to a gene: 7. CDR3 size: 15 residues. The CDR3 protein is CASSFGRLAVYEQYF. The CDR3 bases are TGTGCCAGCAGCTTTGGAAGACTAGCGGTTTACGAGCAGTACTTC. Full variable domain (missing parts from reference TRBV5-6 and TRBJ2-7): DAGVTQSPTHLIKTRGQQVTLRCSPKSGHDTVSWYQQALGQGPQFIFQYYEEEERQRGNFPDRFSGHQFPNYSSELNVNALLLGDSALYLCASSFGRLAVYEQYFGPGTRLTVT.

This clonotype has ten or more counts. DNA for the CDR3: TGTGCCAGCAGCTTCGCGGGTAATAGCAATCAGCCCCAGCATTTT. The encoded protein is CASSFAGNSNQPQHF. This chain links TRBV7-2 with TRBJ1-5; D gene unclear. The length of the CDR3 is 15 residues. With 3 bases removed from V and 0 bases from J, the gap between germline ends came to 9 bases. Germline CDR1 SGHTA, CDR2 FQGNSA. The full variable domain, with the rest looked up from reference TRBV7-2 and TRBJ1-5, is GAGVSQSPSNKVTEKGKDVELRCDPISGHTALYWYRQSLGQGLEFLIYFQGNSAPDKSGLPSDRFSAERTGGSVSTLTIQRTQQEDSAVYLCASSFAGNSNQPQHFGDGTRLSIL.

The rearrangement uses TRBV10-3 and TRBJ2-6, with TRBD2 matching 7 bases. The germline V gene has CDR1 ENHRY and CDR2 SYGVKD. The CDR3 loop spans 15 amino acids. The CDR3 loop reads CASGQGVLGANVLTF. The CDR3 nucleotides are TGTGCTAGCGGGCAGGGAGTGCTTGGGGCCAACGTCCTGACTTTC.